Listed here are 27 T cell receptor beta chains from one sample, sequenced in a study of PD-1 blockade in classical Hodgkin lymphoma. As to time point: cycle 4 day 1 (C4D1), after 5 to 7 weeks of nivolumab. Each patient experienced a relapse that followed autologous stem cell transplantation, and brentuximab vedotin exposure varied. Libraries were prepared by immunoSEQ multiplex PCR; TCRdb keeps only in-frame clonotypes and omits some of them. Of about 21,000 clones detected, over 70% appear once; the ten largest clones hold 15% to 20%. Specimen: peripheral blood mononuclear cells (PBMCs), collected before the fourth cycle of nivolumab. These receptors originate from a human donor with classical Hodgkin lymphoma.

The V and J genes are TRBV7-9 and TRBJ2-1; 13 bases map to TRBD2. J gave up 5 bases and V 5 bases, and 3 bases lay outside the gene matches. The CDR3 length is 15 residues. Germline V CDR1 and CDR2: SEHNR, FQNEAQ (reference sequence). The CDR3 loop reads CASSPGTSGNNEQFF. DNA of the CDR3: TGTGCCAGCAGCCCCGGGACTAGCGGGAACAATGAGCAGTTCTTC.

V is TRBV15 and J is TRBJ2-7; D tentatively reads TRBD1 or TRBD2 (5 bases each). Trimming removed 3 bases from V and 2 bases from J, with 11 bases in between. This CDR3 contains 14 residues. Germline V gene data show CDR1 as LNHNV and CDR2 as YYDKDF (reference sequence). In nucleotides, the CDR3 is TGTGCCACCAGCAGCCGCAGGGACCCCTACGAGCAGTACTTC. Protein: CATSSRRDPYEQYF.

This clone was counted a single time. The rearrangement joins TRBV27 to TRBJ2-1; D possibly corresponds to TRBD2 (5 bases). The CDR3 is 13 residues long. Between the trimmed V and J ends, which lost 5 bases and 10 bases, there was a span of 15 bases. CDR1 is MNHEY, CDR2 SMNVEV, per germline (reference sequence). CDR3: CASSPRGWGEQFF. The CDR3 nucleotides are TGTGCCAGCAGTCCCCGAGGGTGGGGAGAGCAGTTCTTC.

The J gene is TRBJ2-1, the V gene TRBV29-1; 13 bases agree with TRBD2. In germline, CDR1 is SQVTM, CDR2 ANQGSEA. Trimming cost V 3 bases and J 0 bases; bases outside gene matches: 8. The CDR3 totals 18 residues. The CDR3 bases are TGCAGCGTTGATTTTGGGGGACTAGCGGGAATCTCCTACAATGAGCAGTTCTTC. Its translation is CSVDFGGLAGISYNEQFF.

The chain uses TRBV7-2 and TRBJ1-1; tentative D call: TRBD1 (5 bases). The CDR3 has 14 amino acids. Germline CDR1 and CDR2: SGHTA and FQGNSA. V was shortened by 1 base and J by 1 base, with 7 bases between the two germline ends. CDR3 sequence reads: CASSLVGGNTEAFF. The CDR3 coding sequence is TGTGCCAGCAGCTTAGTGGGGGGGAACACTGAAGCTTTCTTT.

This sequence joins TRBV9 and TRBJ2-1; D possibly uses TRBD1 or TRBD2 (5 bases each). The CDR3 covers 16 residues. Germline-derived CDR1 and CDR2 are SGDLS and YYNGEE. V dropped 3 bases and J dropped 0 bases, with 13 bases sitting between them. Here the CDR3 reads CASSAPGRSSYNEQFF. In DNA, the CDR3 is TGTGCCAGCAGCGCTCCGGGACGGAGCTCCTACAATGAGCAGTTCTTC.

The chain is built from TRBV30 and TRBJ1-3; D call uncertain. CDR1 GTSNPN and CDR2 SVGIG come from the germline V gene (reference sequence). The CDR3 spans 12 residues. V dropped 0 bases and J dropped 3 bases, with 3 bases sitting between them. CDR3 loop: CAWSVGGNTIYF. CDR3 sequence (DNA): TGTGCCTGGAGTGTTGGTGGAAACACCATATATTTT.

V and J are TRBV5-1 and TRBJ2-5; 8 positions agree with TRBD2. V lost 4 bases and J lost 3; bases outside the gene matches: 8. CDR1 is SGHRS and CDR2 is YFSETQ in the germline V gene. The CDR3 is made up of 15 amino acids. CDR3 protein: CASSKRLAQEETQYF. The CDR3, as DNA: TGCGCCAGCAGCAAAAGACTAGCGCAAGAAGAGACCCAGTACTTC.

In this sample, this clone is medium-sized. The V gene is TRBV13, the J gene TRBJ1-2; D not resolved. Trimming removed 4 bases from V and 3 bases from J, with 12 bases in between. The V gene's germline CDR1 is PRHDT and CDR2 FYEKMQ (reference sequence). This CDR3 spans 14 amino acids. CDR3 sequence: CASSSGGSDYGYTF. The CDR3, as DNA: TGTGCCAGCAGCTCCGGTGGTTCGGACTATGGCTACACCTTC. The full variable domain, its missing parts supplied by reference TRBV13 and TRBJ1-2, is AAGVIQSPRHLIKEKRETATLKCYPIPRHDTVYWYQQGPGQDPQFLISFYEKMQSDKGSIPDRFSAQQFSDYHSELNMSSLELGDSALYFCASSSGGSDYGYTFGSGTRLTVV.

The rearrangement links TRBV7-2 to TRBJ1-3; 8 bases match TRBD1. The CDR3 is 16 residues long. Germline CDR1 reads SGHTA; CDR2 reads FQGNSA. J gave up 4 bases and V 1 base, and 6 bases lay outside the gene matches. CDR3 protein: CASSLDPGTGGNTIYF. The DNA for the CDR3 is TGTGCCAGCAGCTTAGACCCCGGGACAGGAGGAAACACCATATATTTT.

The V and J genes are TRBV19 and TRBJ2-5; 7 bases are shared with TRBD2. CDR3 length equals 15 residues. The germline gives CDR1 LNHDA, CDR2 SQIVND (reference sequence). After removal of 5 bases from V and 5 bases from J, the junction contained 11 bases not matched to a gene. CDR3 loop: CASSLERTSLETQYF. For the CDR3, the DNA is TGTGCCAGTAGTCTTGAGAGGACTAGTCTTGAGACCCAGTACTTC.

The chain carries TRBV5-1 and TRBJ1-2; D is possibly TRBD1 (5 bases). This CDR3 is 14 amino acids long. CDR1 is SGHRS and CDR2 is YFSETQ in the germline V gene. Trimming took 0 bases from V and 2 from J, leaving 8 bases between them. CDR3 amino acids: CASSLDRGNYGYTF. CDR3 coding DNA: TGCGCCAGCAGCTTGGATCGGGGGAACTATGGCTACACCTTC. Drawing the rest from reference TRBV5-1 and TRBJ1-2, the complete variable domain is KAGVTQTPRYLIKTRGQQVTLSCSPISGHRSVSWYQQTPGQGLQFLFEYFSETQRNKGNFPGRFSGRQFSNSRSEMNVSTLELGDSALYLCASSLDRGNYGYTFGSGTRLTVV.

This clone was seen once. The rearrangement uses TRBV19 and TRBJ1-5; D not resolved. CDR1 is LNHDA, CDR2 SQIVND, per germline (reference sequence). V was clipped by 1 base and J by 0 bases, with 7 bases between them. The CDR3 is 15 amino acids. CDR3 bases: TGTGCCAGTAGTATAGGACATAATAGCAATCAGCCCCAGCATTTT. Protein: CASSIGHNSNQPQHF.

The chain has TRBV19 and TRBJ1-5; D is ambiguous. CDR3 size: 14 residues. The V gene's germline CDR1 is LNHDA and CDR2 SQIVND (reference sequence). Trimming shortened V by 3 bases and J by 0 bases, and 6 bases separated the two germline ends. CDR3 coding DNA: TGTGCCAGTAGTATCCGGTATAGCAATCAGCCCCAGCATTTT. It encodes CASSIRYSNQPQHF.

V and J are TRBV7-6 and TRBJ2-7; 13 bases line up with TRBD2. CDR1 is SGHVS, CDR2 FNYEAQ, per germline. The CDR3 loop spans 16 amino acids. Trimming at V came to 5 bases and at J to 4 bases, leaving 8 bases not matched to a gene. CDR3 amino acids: CASSPTSGRAYYEQYF. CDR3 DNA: TGTGCCAGCAGCCCAACTAGCGGGAGGGCCTATTACGAGCAGTACTTC.

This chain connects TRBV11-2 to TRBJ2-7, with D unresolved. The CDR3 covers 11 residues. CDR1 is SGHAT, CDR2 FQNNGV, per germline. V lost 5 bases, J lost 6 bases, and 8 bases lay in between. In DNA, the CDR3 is TGTGCCAGCAGCGCAGTAGGCGAGCAGTACTTC. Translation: CASSAVGEQYF.

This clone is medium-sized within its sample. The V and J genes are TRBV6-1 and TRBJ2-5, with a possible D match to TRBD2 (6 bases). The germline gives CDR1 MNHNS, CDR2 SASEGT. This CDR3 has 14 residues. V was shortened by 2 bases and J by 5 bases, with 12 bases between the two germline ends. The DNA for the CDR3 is TGTGCCAGCAGTGAAAGGAGGGGTGAGGAGACCCAGTACTTC. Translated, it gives CASSERRGEETQYF.

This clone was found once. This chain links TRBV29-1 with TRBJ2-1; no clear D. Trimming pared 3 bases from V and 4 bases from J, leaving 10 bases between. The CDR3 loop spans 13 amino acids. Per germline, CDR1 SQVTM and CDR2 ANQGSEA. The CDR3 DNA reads TGCAGCGTTGACAACCTCGGGTACAATGAGCAGTTCTTC. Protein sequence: CSVDNLGYNEQFF.

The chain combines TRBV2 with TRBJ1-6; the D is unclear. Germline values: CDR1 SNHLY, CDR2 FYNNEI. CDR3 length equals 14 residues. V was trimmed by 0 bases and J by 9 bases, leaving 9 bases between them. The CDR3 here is CASSEARGLSPLHF. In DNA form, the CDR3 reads TGTGCCAGCAGTGAAGCGCGTGGGCTTTCACCCCTCCACTTT.

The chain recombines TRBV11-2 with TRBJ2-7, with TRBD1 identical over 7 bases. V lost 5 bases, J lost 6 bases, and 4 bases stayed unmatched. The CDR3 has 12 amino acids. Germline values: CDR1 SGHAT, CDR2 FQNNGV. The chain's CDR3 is CASSPQGVEQYF. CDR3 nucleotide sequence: TGTGCCAGCAGCCCTCAGGGGGTCGAGCAGTACTTC.

CDR3: CASSWLDSYNEQFF. CDR3 DNA sequence: TGTGCCAGCAGTTGGTTGGACTCCTACAATGAGCAGTTCTTC. This sequence joins TRBV27 and TRBJ2-1; D unresolved. Germline CDR1 reads MNHEY; CDR2 reads SMNVEV (reference sequence). Trimming cost V 4 bases and J 0 bases, with 7 bases left between them. There are 14 residues in the CDR3.

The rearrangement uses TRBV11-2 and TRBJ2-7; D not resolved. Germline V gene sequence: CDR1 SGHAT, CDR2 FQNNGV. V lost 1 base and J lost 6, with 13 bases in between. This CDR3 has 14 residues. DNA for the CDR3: TGTGCCAGCAGCTTAGGCTTTGGAGCGACCGAGCAGTACTTC. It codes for CASSLGFGATEQYF.

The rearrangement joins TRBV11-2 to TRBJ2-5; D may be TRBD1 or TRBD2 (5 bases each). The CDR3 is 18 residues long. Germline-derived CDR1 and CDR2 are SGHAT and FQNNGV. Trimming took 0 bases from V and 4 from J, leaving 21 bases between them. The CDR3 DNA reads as TGTGCCAGCAGCTTAGATGCGAAGCGTTGGGGGTTTGGAGAGACCCAGTACTTC. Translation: CASSLDAKRWGFGETQYF. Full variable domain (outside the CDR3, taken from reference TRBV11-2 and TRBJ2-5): EAGVAQSPRYKIIEKRQSVAFWCNPISGHATLYWYQQILGQGPKLLIQFQNNGVVDDSQLPKDRFSAERLKGVDSTLKIQPAKLEDSAVYLCASSLDAKRWGFGETQYFGPGTRLLVL.

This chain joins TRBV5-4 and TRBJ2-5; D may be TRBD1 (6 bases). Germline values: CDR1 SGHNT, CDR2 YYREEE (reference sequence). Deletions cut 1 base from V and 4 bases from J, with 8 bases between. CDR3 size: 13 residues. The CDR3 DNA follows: TGTGCCAGCAGCTTGCAGGGGCGAGAGACCCAGTACTTC. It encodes CASSLQGRETQYF.

The CDR3 here is CASSERAGKRANVLTF. DNA for the CDR3: TGTGCCAGCAGTGAAAGGGCAGGCAAGCGGGCCAACGTCCTGACTTTC. The rearrangement joins TRBV2 to TRBJ2-6; D not certain. With 2 bases removed from V and 5 bases from J, the gap between germline ends came to 13 bases. This CDR3 has 16 residues. The V gene's germline CDR1 is SNHLY and CDR2 FYNNEI.

The CDR3 sequence: CASGWQAATNEKLFF. For the CDR3, the DNA is TGTGCCAGCGGGTGGCAGGCCGCAACTAATGAAAAACTGTTTTTT. The chain recombines TRBV6-1 with TRBJ1-4; no clear D gene. Germline V gene sequence: CDR1 MNHNS, CDR2 SASEGT. This CDR3 contains 15 residues. Trimming removed 8 bases at V and 0 bases at J, with 13 bases between.

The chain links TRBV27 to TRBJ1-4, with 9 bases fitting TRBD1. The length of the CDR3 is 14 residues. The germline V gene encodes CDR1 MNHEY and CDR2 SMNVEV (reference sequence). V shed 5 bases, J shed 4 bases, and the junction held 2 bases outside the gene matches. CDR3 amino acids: CASSDRGSNEKLFF. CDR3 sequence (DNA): TGTGCCAGCAGTGACAGGGGGAGTAATGAAAAACTGTTTTTT.